Following are 13 T cell receptor beta chains from one sample sequenced in a study of patients and donors after allogeneic stem cell transplantation. One entry per CDR3 protein results from TCRdb running MiXCR on the RT-PCR reads. The data contain 390,000 or so distinct CDR3 sequences, roughly 16% of them singletons. Specimen: blood, either unsorted or a sorted T cell fraction (not recorded which). The receptor source for this set is a human donor who was either an allogeneic HSCT recipient or a stem cell or donor lymphocyte infusion donor (not recorded which). It is not recorded whose cells these are; they may come from a transplant donor.

J is TRBJ1-4 and V is TRBV3-1; the D gene is possibly TRBD1 (5 bases). The CDR3 totals 15 residues. The germline V gene encodes CDR1 LGHDT and CDR2 YNNKEL (reference sequence). Trimming took off 0 bases at V and 0 bases at J, with 5 bases between the two ends. The chain's CDR3 is CASSQEQATNEKLFF. For the CDR3, the DNA is TGTGCCAGCAGCCAAGAACAGGCAACTAATGAAAAACTGTTTTTT.

A remark on this clonotype: The junction departs from germline at one end; a sequencing error may be responsible. The CDR3 here is CASSLKATGNTIYF. CDR3 nucleotide sequence: TGTGCCAGCAGTTTAAAGGCCACTGGGAACACCATATATTTT. The V call is TRBV27, the J call TRBJ1-3; D ambiguous. This CDR3 is built from 14 residues. Per the germline V gene, CDR1 is MNHEY and CDR2 is SMNVEV (reference sequence).

The chain joins TRBV24-1 to TRBJ2-3; D remains ambiguous. Looked up from germline, CDR1 is KGHDR and CDR2 is SFDVKD. The V and J ends lost 3 bases and 9 bases respectively, with 12 bases between them. This CDR3 region has 13 residues. CDR3 sequence: CATSDPLTETQYF. The CDR3 coding sequence is TGTGCCACCAGTGATCCGTTGACGGAGACGCAGTATTTT.

The J gene is TRBJ2-7, the V gene TRBV7-9, with D perhaps TRBD1 (6 bases). From germline, CDR1 is SEHNR and CDR2 FQNEAQ (reference sequence). The CDR3 length is 14 residues. The V and J ends lost 1 base and 5 bases respectively, with 12 bases between them. CDR3 nucleotide sequence: TGTGCCAGCAGCTTAGACAGGGCGATTCACGAGCAGTACTTC. Translating it yields CASSLDRAIHEQYF.

This chain connects TRBV9 to TRBJ2-3; TRBD2 aligns across 9 bases. V trimming: 3 bases; J trimming: 0 bases; junction bases outside the gene matches: 14. This CDR3 is built from 19 residues. CDR1 SGDLS and CDR2 YYNGEE come from the germline V gene. The chain's CDR3 is CASSAELTSGRSSTDTQYF. CDR3 DNA sequence: TGTGCCAGCAGCGCGGAGTTGACTAGCGGACGATCTAGCACAGATACGCAGTATTTT.

This clonotype was seen at least ten times. The gene calls are TRBV4-1 and TRBJ1-5; TRBD1 might be the D (5 bases). The CDR3 is 15 amino acids. From germline, CDR1 is MGHRA and CDR2 YSYEKL. Trimming took 5 bases from V and 3 from J, leaving 14 bases between them. As DNA, the CDR3 is TGCGCCAGCAGCAAATACGACAGCGACAATCAGCCCCAGCATTTT. Translating it yields CASSKYDSDNQPQHF.

The rearrangement joins TRBV25-1 to TRBJ1-2; possible D gene TRBD1, 5 bases. V was cut by 3 bases and J by 8 bases, with 13 bases left in between. Germline lookup yields CDR1 MGHDK and CDR2 SYGVNS. The CDR3 has 13 amino acids. Here the CDR3 reads CASSEPGPGGYTF. CDR3 coding DNA: TGTGCCAGCAGTGAGCCGGGGCCAGGGGGCTACACCTTC.

The CDR3 region is CASSLRSGVEGYTF. Here the CDR3 DNA reads TGTGCCAGCAGTTTACGTTCAGGGGTAGAGGGCTACACCTTC. V is TRBV12-3 or TRBV12-4 and J is TRBJ1-2; a possible D gene is TRBD1 (6 bases). Trimming took 2 bases from V and 8 from J, leaving 15 bases between them. This CDR3 comprises 14 residues.

V usage is TRBV2 and J usage is TRBJ2-7, with D possibly being TRBD1 or TRBD2 (5 bases each). Trimming left V 6 bases short and J 7 bases short, with 13 bases between. The CDR3 loop spans 12 amino acids. Germline V gene data show CDR1 as SNHLY and CDR2 as FYNNEI. CDR3 coding DNA: TGTGCCAGCAGGGAGGAAAAGGGGGAGCAGTACTTC. It translates to CASREEKGEQYF.

This clonotype was found a few times. This rearrangement joins TRBV6-5 to TRBJ2-5; the match to TRBD2 covers 8 bases. Per the germline V gene, CDR1 is MNHEY and CDR2 is SVGAGI. V dropped 0 bases and J dropped 7; count of bases not matched to a gene: 13. The CDR3 has 17 amino acids. CDR3 bases: TGTGCCAGCAGTTACTCGAAATTAGCGGGGCTACCTGGGACCCAGTACTTC. As protein: CASSYSKLAGLPGTQYF.

The genes are TRBV20-1 and TRBJ2-3; 8 bases map to TRBD1. Looked up from germline, CDR1 is DFQATT and CDR2 is SNEGSKA (reference sequence). V dropped 5 bases and J dropped 3; count of bases not matched to a gene: 4. The CDR3 is 13 residues long. The CDR3 protein is CSAPRQGTDTQYF. The CDR3 DNA follows: TGCAGTGCTCCCCGACAGGGGACAGATACGCAGTATTTT.

The table lists this clonotype with many counts. The rearrangement uses TRBV2 and TRBJ1-3, with D hard to call. Germline CDR1 SNHLY, CDR2 FYNNEI. The CDR3 contains 14 residues. Trimming cost V 2 bases and J 3 bases, with 8 bases left between them. The CDR3 sequence: CASSEFGFGNTIYF. CDR3 nucleotide sequence: TGTGCCAGCAGTGAATTTGGGTTTGGAAACACCATATATTTT.

At least ten counts were recorded for this clonotype. V usage is TRBV12-3 or TRBV12-4 and J usage is TRBJ1-5, with D maybe TRBD1 (5 bases). The germline V and J ends were trimmed by 5 bases and 0 bases, with 14 bases remaining between them. The CDR3 totals 16 residues. The CDR3 sequence is CASSGTASYSNQPQHF. In nucleotides, the CDR3 is TGTGCCAGCAGTGGGACCGCTTCCTATAGCAATCAGCCCCAGCATTTT.